The TCR beta chain described here comes from a study of cytomegalovirus exposure and HLA in healthy donors. This clone has a single count. Antigen: not known. Trimming took off 1 base at V and 1 base at J, with 14 bases between the two ends. The germline V gene encodes CDR1 LGHNA and CDR2 YNFKEQ. The CDR3 contains 17 residues. General observations from the study: A later examination showed that TCR association rates differed by HLA locus, with DRB1 most and HLA-C fewest. Most TCRs appeared rarely, but some public TCRs recurred in many donors. According to the study, 150 to 200 TCR beta chains were cytomegalovirus-associated.

PCR primers comprised 60 Vbeta and 13 Jbeta primers. Repertoires were generated with immunoSEQ multiplex PCR, while TCRdb's copy carries only in-frame clones and drops some. Of roughly 130,000 clones in the sample, under 90% are singletons; the top ten hold 0.7%. The chain employs TRBV4-2 and TRBJ2-1; no reliable D call. Sequencing was performed on PBMCs. This receptor was obtained from a man younger than 35 in good health and CMV-seronegative. DNA of the CDR3: TGTGCCAGCAGCCAAGGAAACCCGGTCGAGTCCTACAATGAGCAGTTCTTC. Translated: CASSQGNPVESYNEQFF.